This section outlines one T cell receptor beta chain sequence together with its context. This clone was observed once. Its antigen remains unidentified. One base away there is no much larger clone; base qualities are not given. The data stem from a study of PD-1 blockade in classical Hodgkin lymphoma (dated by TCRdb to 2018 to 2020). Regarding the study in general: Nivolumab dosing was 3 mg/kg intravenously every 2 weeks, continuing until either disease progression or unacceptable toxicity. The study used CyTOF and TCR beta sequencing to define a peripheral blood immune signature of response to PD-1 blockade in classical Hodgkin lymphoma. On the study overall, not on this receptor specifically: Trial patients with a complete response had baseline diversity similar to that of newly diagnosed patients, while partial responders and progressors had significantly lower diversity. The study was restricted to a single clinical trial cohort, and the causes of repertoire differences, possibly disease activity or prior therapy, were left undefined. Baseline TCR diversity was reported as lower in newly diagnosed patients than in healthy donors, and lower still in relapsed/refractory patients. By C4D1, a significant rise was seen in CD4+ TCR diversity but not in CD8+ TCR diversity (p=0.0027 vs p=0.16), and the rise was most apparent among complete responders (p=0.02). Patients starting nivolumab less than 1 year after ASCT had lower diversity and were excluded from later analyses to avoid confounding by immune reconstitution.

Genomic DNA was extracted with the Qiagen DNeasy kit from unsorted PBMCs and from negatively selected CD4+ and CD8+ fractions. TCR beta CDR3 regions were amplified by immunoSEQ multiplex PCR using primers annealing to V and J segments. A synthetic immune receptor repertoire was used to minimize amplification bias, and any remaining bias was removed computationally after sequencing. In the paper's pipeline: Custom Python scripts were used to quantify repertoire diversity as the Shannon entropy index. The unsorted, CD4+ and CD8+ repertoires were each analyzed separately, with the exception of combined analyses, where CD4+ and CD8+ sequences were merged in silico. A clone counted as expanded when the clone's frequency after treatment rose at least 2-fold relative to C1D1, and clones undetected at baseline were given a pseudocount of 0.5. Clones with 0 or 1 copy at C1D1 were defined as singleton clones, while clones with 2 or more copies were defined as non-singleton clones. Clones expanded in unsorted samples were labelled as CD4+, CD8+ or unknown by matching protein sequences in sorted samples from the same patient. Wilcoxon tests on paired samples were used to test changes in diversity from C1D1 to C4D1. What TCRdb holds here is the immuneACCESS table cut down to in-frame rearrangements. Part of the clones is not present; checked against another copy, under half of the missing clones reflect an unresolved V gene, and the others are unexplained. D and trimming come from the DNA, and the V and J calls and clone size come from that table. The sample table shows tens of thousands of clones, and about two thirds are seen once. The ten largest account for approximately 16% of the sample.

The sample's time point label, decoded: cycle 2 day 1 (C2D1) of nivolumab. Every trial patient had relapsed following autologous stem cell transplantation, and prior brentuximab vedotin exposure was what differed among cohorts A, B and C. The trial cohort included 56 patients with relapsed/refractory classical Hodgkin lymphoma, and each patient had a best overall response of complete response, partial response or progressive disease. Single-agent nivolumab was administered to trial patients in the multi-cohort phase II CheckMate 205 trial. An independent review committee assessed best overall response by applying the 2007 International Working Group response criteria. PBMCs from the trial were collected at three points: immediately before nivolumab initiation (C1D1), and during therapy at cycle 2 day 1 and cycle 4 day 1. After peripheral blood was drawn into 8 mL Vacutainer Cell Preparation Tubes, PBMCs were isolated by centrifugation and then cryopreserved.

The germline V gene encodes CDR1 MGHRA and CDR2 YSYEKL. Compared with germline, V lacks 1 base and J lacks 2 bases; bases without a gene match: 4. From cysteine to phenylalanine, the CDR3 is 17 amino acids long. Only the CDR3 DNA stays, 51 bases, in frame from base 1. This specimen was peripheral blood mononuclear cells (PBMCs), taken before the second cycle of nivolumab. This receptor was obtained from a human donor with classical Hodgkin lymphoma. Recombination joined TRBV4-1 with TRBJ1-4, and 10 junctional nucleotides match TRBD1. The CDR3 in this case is CASSQVGTGATNEKLFF. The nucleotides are TGCGCCAGCAGCCAAGTGGGGACAGGGGCCACTAATGAAAAACTGTTTTTT.